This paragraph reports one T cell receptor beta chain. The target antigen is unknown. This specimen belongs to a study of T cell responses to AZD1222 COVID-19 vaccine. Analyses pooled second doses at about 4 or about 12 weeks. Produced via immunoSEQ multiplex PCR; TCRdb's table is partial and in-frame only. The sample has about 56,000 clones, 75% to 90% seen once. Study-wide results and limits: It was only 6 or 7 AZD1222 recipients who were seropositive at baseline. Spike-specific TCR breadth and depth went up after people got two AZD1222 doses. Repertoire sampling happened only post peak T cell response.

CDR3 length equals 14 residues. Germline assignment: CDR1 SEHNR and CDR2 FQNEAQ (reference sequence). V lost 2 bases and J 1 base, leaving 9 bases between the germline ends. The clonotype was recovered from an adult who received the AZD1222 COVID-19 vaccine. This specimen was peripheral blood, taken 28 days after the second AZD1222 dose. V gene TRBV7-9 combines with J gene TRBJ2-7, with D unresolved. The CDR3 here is CASSLQEASYEQYF. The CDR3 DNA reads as TGTGCCAGCAGCTTACAGGAAGCTTCCTACGAGCAGTACTTC.